This TCR beta chain appears in the sequencing data of a study of shared clonotypes between healthy human individuals. Study outcomes and limitations: Among donors, clonotype sharing was expected to be affected by sequencing depth.

Germline CDR1 reads SGHVS; CDR2 reads FNYEAQ. The CDR3 spans 12 residues. V lost 8 bases and J lost 6, with 10 bases in between. Sequencing used immunoSEQ multiplex PCR; TCRdb keeps in-frame clones, though not all of them. The table records some 600,000 clones, around 96% of them present only once. Naive-designated CD8 cells lacked CD45RO, were positively enriched for CCR7, and omitted terminally differentiated effector memory CD45RA+ cells. As for this clone: Its cognate antigen is unknown.

The receptor comes from a young woman in good health. The sample was naive CD8+ T cells sorted from blood. The chain has TRBV7-6 and TRBJ1-4; D is uncertain. CDR3 DNA sequence: TGTGCCAGCGGCTCCGGCGATGAAAAACTGTTTTTT. Its translation is CASGSGDEKLFF.